The T cell receptor (beta chain) described here comes from a study of T cells in Graves' hyperthyroidism and ophthalmopathy. This CDR3 contains 16 residues. After removal of 5 bases from V and 8 bases from J, the junction contained 15 bases not matched to a gene. The germline V gene has CDR1 LNHDA and CDR2 SQIVND (reference sequence). Regions amplified from RNA transcripts were the TCR beta CDR3 regions. RT-PCR in the first round (using the HTBI primer set) targeted the TCR CDR3. Via MiXCR, TCRdb re-called the multiplex PCR reads, giving one row per CDR3 protein. The table lists hundreds of thousands of distinct CDR3 sequences, approximately 14% of them singletons. In this sample, this clonotype turned up many times.

Specimen: blood. The clonotype was recovered from a woman in her twenties or thirties with Graves' hyperthyroidism that later progressed to Graves' ophthalmopathy. The chain joins TRBV19 to TRBJ1-2; 9 nucleotides align to TRBD1. This chain's CDR3 is CASSSYRDRVVRGYTF. CDR3 nucleotides: TGTGCCAGTAGTTCCTACCGGGACAGGGTTGTTCGGGGCTACACCTTC.